This T cell receptor beta chain was obtained from a study of T cells in Graves' hyperthyroidism and ophthalmopathy. Broader study findings: Blood also held most thyroid clonotypes expanded beyond 0.001. Stable hyperthyroidism was separated from ophthalmopathy by a model based on 13 V-J features.

In its sample, this clonotype was seen many times. Its antigen is not known. The CDR3 loop spans 13 amino acids. Deletions cut 6 bases from V and 6 bases from J, with 14 bases between. Lactation, pregnancy, other autoimmune disease or uncontrolled infection excluded patients. TCR beta CDR3 regions were amplified from RNA. HTBI primers were the set used in a first-round RT-PCR of the TCR CDR3. In TCRdb, the multiplex PCR reads were re-called with MiXCR into one record per CDR3 protein. The data show hundreds of thousands of distinct CDR3 sequences, under 20% seen once. The sequence was collected from a woman between 18 and 29 years old with Graves' hyperthyroidism. V and J are TRBV12-3 or TRBV12-4 and TRBJ1-2, with D tentatively TRBD1 (6 bases). Sequences were obtained from blood. The CDR3 here is CASSTSGGDGYTF. The DNA of the CDR3 is TGTGCCAGCAGCACGTCGGGGGGCGATGGCTACACCTTC.